This is a list of T cell receptor beta chains from one sample in a study of blood T cell dynamics during melanoma immunotherapy. Sequencing used immunoSEQ multiplex PCR; TCRdb keeps in-frame clones, though not all of them. The sample includes under 15,000 clones, approximately 84% of them seen just once. The sample here was blood, taken from a patient treated with checkpoint blockade. These receptors were obtained from a human donor with melanoma. Both conserved end residues are part of each CDR3. The order of the fields is clone size, D gene, J gene, V gene, CDR3 protein, CDR3 DNA. A D gene is named only where the DNA matches it firmly. The size field is filled for only some rows; it gives once, few, many or a size class.

. TRBD1 TRBJ1-5 TRBV7-9 CASSRGQGNQPQHF TGTGCCAGCAGCCGTGGACAGGGCAATCAGCCCCAGCATTTT
. TRBD2 TRBJ2-7 TRBV25-1 CASNPGTTLYEQYF TGTGCCAGCAACCCCGGGACTACCCTCTACGAGCAGTACTTC
. TRBD1 TRBJ1-2 TRBV6-1 CASTRQGNGYTF TGTGCCAGCACTCGACAGGGAAATGGCTACACCTTC
. . TRBJ2-1 TRBV30 CAWGFFLDNEQFF TGTGCCTGGGGATTTTTTCTGGACAATGAGCAGTTCTTC
. . TRBJ2-5 TRBV7-7 CASSPNPTGSGETQYF TGTGCCAGCAGCCCAAACCCCACTGGGTCCGGAGAGACCCAGTACTTC
. . TRBJ2-1 TRBV11-2 CASSPSPGGLNEQFF TGTGCCAGCAGCCCCAGCCCAGGGGGACTCAATGAGCAGTTCTTC
. . TRBJ2-1 TRBV6-6 CASSYGRKQFF TGTGCCAGCAGTTACGGACGGAAGCAGTTCTTC
. TRBD1 TRBJ1-5 TRBV19 CASSPGTVALEQPQHF TGTGCCAGTAGTCCCGGGACAGTGGCTCTAGAGCAGCCCCAGCATTTT
. TRBD1 TRBJ1-2 TRBV6-5 CASSSWTGGQAYGYTF TGTGCCAGCAGTTCATGGACAGGGGGCCAGGCCTATGGCTACACCTTC
. TRBD2 TRBJ2-7 TRBV28 CATSGPTGGTYEQYF TGTGCCACCTCGGGACCGACCGGGGGGACCTACGAGCAGTACTTC
. . TRBJ1-1 TRBV7-6 CASSPVASAGGYTEAFF TGTGCCAGCAGCCCCGTCGCCTCAGCCGGGGGTTACACTGAAGCTTTCTTT
few . TRBJ1-5 TRBV5-1 CASSLEGEAGQPQHF TGCGCCAGCAGCTTGGAGGGAGAGGCGGGACAGCCCCAGCATTTT
. TRBD2 TRBJ2-7 TRBV27 CASSLSGLVGEQYF TGTGCCAGCAGTTTATCGGGACTAGTAGGCGAGCAGTACTTC
. . TRBJ2-5 TRBV10-1 CASSLDRQETQYF TGCGCCAGCAGTCTCGACAGACAAGAGACCCAGTACTTC
. . TRBJ1-2 TRBV9 CASRKTGTLNYGYTF TGTGCCAGCAGGAAAACCGGGACTTTAAACTATGGCTACACCTTC
. TRBD1 TRBJ2-7 TRBV28 CASSLLNRGYEQYF TGTGCCAGCAGTCTCCTTAACAGGGGCTACGAGCAGTACTTC
. . TRBJ1-5 TRBV6-1 CASSATWTPGSNQPQHF TGTGCCAGCAGTGCTACCTGGACTCCGGGGAGCAATCAGCCCCAGCATTTT
few . TRBJ1-5 TRBV7-2 CASSLGGNMPQHF TGTGCCAGCAGCTTAGGGGGTAATATGCCCCAGCATTTT
. . TRBJ1-1 TRBV6-1 CASSERDRGREAFF TGTGCCAGCAGCGAAAGGGACCGCGGCCGTGAAGCTTTCTTT
. . TRBJ1-2 TRBV2 CASTTSAQGLNYGYTF TGTGCCAGCACGACGTCCGCGCAGGGGTTGAACTATGGCTACACCTTC
. . TRBJ2-3 TRBV10-3 CAITEGSPEGDTQYF TGTGCCATCACCGAAGGGTCCCCCGAGGGGGATACGCAGTATTTT
. TRBD1 TRBJ2-7 TRBV9 CASNPGTGIEQYF TGTGCCAGCAACCCCGGGACAGGGATCGAGCAGTACTTC
. . TRBJ1-2 TRBV5-1 CASSLDTANYGYTF TGCGCCAGCAGCTTGGATACCGCTAACTATGGCTACACCTTC
. . TRBJ2-7 TRBV2 CASSEGVGIHEQYF TGTGCCAGCAGTGAAGGAGTAGGGATCCACGAGCAGTACTTC
once TRBD1 TRBJ1-6 TRBV5-4 CASSLTGVSPLHF TGTGCCAGCAGCTTAACAGGGGTATCACCCCTCCACTTT
. . TRBJ1-1 TRBV28 CASSGGPLPEEYLSTEAFF TGTGCCAGCAGCGGAGGACCTCTACCGGAGGAGTATCTGAGCACTGAAGCTTTCTTT
. TRBD1 TRBJ1-2 TRBV6-1 CASRPTGVRYTF TGTGCCAGCAGGCCGACAGGGGTGCGGTACACCTTC
. . TRBJ1-1 TRBV30 CAWSARKNTEAFF TGTGCCTGGAGTGCGCGGAAGAACACTGAAGCTTTCTTT
few . TRBJ2-1 TRBV2 CASSVSPPGEQFF TGTGCCAGCAGTGTAAGTCCGCCGGGTGAGCAGTTCTTC
. . TRBJ1-1 TRBV28 CASRSAVELNTEAFF TGTGCCAGCCGAAGCGCGGTGGAGTTGAACACTGAAGCTTTCTTT
. TRBD1 TRBJ1-1 TRBV27 CASSSETGPGRMNTEAFF TGTGCCAGCAGTTCCGAGACAGGGCCCGGGAGGATGAACACTGAAGCTTTCTTT
. . TRBJ1-2 TRBV9 CASSPAGENYGYTF TGTGCCAGCAGCCCAGCGGGAGAGAACTATGGCTACACCTTC
. TRBD1 TRBJ1-1 TRBV7-2 CASSYRTGGTEAFF TGTGCCAGCAGCTATAGGACAGGGGGTACTGAAGCTTTCTTT
. . TRBJ1-4 TRBV28 CASMGRERDEKLFF TGTGCCAGCATGGGAAGGGAAAGGGATGAAAAACTGTTTTTT
. TRBD1 TRBJ1-4 TRBV10-1 CASSEGTGMSEKLFF TGCGCCAGCAGTGAGGGGACAGGGATGAGTGAAAAACTGTTTTTT
. . TRBJ2-7 TRBV4-3 CASSQDYGGPYEQYF TGCGCCAGCAGCCAAGATTACGGGGGCCCCTACGAGCAGTACTTC
. TRBD1 TRBJ1-1 TRBV10-2 CASMTGQAGYTEAFF TGCGCCAGCATGACTGGACAGGCCGGGTACACTGAAGCTTTCTTT
. . TRBJ1-3 TRBV6-1 CASINLRGYENTIYF TGTGCCAGCATAAACCTCCGGGGGTATGAAAACACCATATATTTT
. . TRBJ2-5 TRBV5-4 CASSLGFQETQYF TGTGCCAGCAGCTTGGGTTTCCAAGAGACCCAGTACTTC
. . TRBJ1-4 TRBV10-2 CASTGSQANEKLFF TGCGCCAGCACCGGGAGTCAGGCTAATGAAAAACTGTTTTTT
. . TRBJ2-5 TRBV19 CASSPVQDSETQYF TGTGCCAGTAGCCCCGTTCAGGACTCAGAGACCCAGTACTTC
. . TRBJ2-6 TRBV5-1 CASSRGPQGTGANVLTF TGCGCCAGCAGCCGAGGGCCTCAGGGGACTGGGGCCAACGTCCTGACTTTC
once . TRBJ1-1 TRBV6-5 CASRPTGMTEAFF TGTGCCAGCAGACCTACAGGGATGACTGAAGCTTTCTTT
. . TRBJ1-5 TRBV27 CASSFRGSTQPQHF TGTGCCAGCAGTTTCCGGGGCTCAACTCAGCCCCAGCATTTT
. . TRBJ1-1 TRBV5-1 CASREQDSTEAFF TGCGCCAGCAGGGAGCAGGATAGCACTGAAGCTTTCTTT
. . TRBJ2-3 TRBV11-2 CASSPRLRSPDTQYF TGTGCCAGCAGCCCCCGACTCAGGTCCCCAGATACGCAGTATTTT
. TRBD2 TRBJ2-5 TRBV5-1 CASSFSGGAMETQYF TGCGCCAGCAGTTTTAGCGGGGGAGCCATGGAGACCCAGTACTTC
. TRBD1 TRBJ2-7 TRBV27 CASSLHGQGVKQYF TGTGCCAGCAGTCTCCATGGACAGGGAGTCAAGCAGTACTTC
. . TRBJ2-5 TRBV28 CASSPGHIVTWTQYF TGTGCCAGCAGTCCGGGACACATAGTCACCTGGACCCAGTACTTC
. . TRBJ1-4 TRBV19 CASSIFGDNEKLFF TGTGCCAGTAGTATCTTCGGTGATAATGAAAAACTGTTTTTT
. . TRBJ1-2 TRBV6-6 CASSRIAQDGYTF TGTGCCAGCAGCCGAATCGCCCAGGATGGCTACACCTTC